The 30 T cell receptor beta chains below come from one sample, sequenced in a study of blood T cell repertoires in COVID-19. Libraries were prepared by immunoSEQ multiplex PCR; TCRdb keeps only in-frame clonotypes and omits some of them. This table has approximately 140,000 clones, approximately 88% appearing once. The sequenced material came from peripheral blood. The receptor source for this set is a woman of 80 years or more with acute or convalescent COVID-19.

The table lists this clone with a few counts. The chain is built from TRBV13 and TRBJ2-7; D may be TRBD1 (7 bases). Germline-derived CDR1 and CDR2 are PRHDT and FYEKMQ (reference sequence). Trimming shortened V by 5 bases and J by 2 bases, and 19 bases separated the two germline ends. This CDR3 is 16 amino acids long. CDR3 loop: CASSQGAAGGPYEQYF. CDR3 DNA sequence: TGTGCCAGCAGCCAAGGGGCTGCAGGGGGGCCCTACGAGCAGTACTTC. The full variable domain, completed using reference TRBV13 and TRBJ2-7, is AAGVIQSPRHLIKEKRETATLKCYPIPRHDTVYWYQQGPGQDPQFLISFYEKMQSDKGSIPDRFSAQQFSDYHSELNMSSLELGDSALYFCASSQGAAGGPYEQYFGPGTRLTVT.

V usage is TRBV21-1 and J usage is TRBJ2-3; TRBD2, the table's D call, lacks a check against the DNA. TRBV21-1 is tagged as a pseudogene. The CDR3 spans 21 residues. The CDR3 here is CASSKQGRGVREGETTDTQYF. CDR3 coding DNA: TGTGCCAGCAGCAAACAAGGTCGTGGTGTGCGGGAGGGCGAGACTACAGATACGCAGTATTTT.

The chain couples TRBV2 to TRBJ2-3; 9 bases are shared with TRBD2. CDR1 and CDR2 from the germline V gene are SNHLY and FYNNEI. After removal of 6 bases from V and 0 bases from J, the junction contained 4 bases not matched to a gene. The CDR3 is 15 amino acids. CDR3 coding DNA: TGTGCCAGCAGACCTAGCGGGGTCAGCACAGATACGCAGTATTTT. Residues: CASRPSGVSTDTQYF.

The rearrangement links TRBV19 to TRBJ2-1; TRBD2 aligns across 11 bases. V lost 5 bases and J lost 4; bases outside the gene matches: 4. Germline CDR1 reads LNHDA; CDR2 reads SQIVND (reference sequence). The CDR3 has 15 residues. The CDR3 nucleotides read TGTGCCAGTAGTCCCGGGACTAGCGGTTACAATGAGCAGTTCTTC. This codes for CASSPGTSGYNEQFF.

This chain uses TRBV2 with TRBJ1-5; D possibly corresponds to TRBD1 (6 bases). The germline CDR1 and CDR2 sequences are SNHLY and FYNNEI. Trimming left V 4 bases short and J 4 bases short, with 11 bases between. The CDR3 length is 14 residues. The CDR3 coding sequence is TGTGCCAGCAGTGCAACAGGGATGAATCAGCCCCAGCATTTT. Residues: CASSATGMNQPQHF.

The V and J genes are TRBV9 and TRBJ2-4, with D perhaps TRBD1 (5 bases). V was pared by 4 bases and J by 0 bases, with 11 bases between. The germline V gene encodes CDR1 SGDLS and CDR2 YYNGEE. This CDR3 comprises 15 residues. This CDR3 reads CASSTGPLAKNIQYF. The CDR3 DNA reads TGTGCCAGCAGCACAGGACCCCTAGCCAAAAACATTCAGTACTTC.

V and J are TRBV4-3 and TRBJ2-5; 8 positions match TRBD2. The V gene end was trimmed by 0 bases and the J gene end by 4 bases; junction bases not matched to a gene: 7. The CDR3 extends over 16 amino acids. Per the germline V gene, CDR1 is LGHNA and CDR2 is YSLEER. The CDR3, as DNA: TGCGCCAGCAGCCAAGATCCCCCCAGCGGGGGAGAGACCCAGTACTTC. This translates into CASSQDPPSGGETQYF.

This chain joins TRBV5-5 and TRBJ2-2, with 7 positions matching TRBD2. The CDR3 has 16 residues. CDR1 is SGHKS, CDR2 YYEKEE, per germline (reference sequence). J lost 4 bases, V lost 5 bases, and 11 bases had no gene match. CDR3 in amino acids: CASSRAVWGGTGELFF. DNA for the CDR3: TGTGCCAGCAGTCGGGCGGTGTGGGGGGGCACCGGGGAGCTGTTTTTT.

The chain carries TRBV5-1 and TRBJ1-6; 7 nucleotides match TRBD1. There are 17 residues in the CDR3. Germline V gene sequence: CDR1 SGHRS, CDR2 YFSETQ. Trimming took 0 bases from V and 10 from J; bases not matched to a gene: 13. Here the CDR3 reads CASSLAMRRDSRSPLHF. The CDR3 DNA sequence: TGCGCCAGCAGCTTGGCCATGCGACGGGACAGTAGATCACCCCTCCACTTT.

The CDR3 DNA reads TGCGCCAGCAGACCCGGACCGGGAGGCGACGAGCAGTACTTC. Amino acids: CASRPGPGGDEQYF. The rearrangement uses TRBV5-1 and TRBJ2-7, with 7 positions matching TRBD2. CDR1 and CDR2 (germline): SGHRS, YFSETQ. J gave up 5 bases and V 5 bases, and 10 bases lay outside the gene matches. CDR3 length: 14 residues.

J is TRBJ2-7 and V is TRBV28, with 9 bases that match TRBD1. From germline, CDR1 is MDHEN and CDR2 SYDVKM. With 6 bases clipped from V and 2 bases from J, the junction kept 8 bases outside the gene matches. This CDR3 comprises 15 residues. The CDR3 region is CASRSAGQGPYEQYF. Written as DNA, the CDR3 is TGTGCCAGCAGGAGTGCGGGACAGGGTCCCTACGAGCAGTACTTC.

The chain uses TRBV5-1 and TRBJ1-6; D is perhaps TRBD1 (5 bases). This CDR3 has 14 residues. V was pared by 5 bases and J by 7 bases, with 13 bases between. Germline CDR1 is SGHRS and CDR2 is YFSETQ. The CDR3 here is CASSGGERNSPLHF. The CDR3 coding sequence is TGCGCCAGCAGTGGGGGGGAGAGGAATTCACCCCTCCACTTT. Filled out from reference TRBV5-1 and TRBJ1-6, the complete variable domain reads KAGVTQTPRYLIKTRGQQVTLSCSPISGHRSVSWYQQTPGQGLQFLFEYFSETQRNKGNFPGRFSGRQFSNSRSEMNVSTLELGDSALYLCASSGGERNSPLHFGNGTRLTVT.

This clone was seen just once. The CDR3 loop reads CASSQGQLNQPQHF. CDR3 nucleotides: TGTGCCAGCTCCCAGGGACAGTTAAATCAGCCCCAGCATTTT. The chain couples TRBV18 to TRBJ1-5, with 7 bases that match TRBD1. The CDR3 loop spans 14 amino acids. Germline V gives CDR1 KGHSH, CDR2 LQKENI. V shed 6 bases and J 4 bases; nucleotides not matched to a gene: 6.

This clone turned up a few times. The chain links TRBV19 to TRBJ2-3; D might be TRBD1 (6 bases). The V and J ends lost 6 bases and 2 bases respectively, with 18 bases between them. Germline CDR1 LNHDA, CDR2 SQIVND (reference sequence). The CDR3 is made up of 16 amino acids. The CDR3 sequence is CASSIYLGGPTDTQYF. In nucleotides, the CDR3 is TGTGCCAGTAGCATATACCTAGGGGGTCCCACAGATACGCAGTATTTT.

The chain carries TRBV9 and TRBJ2-1, with D perhaps TRBD1 (6 bases). V lost 0 bases, J lost 0 bases, and 16 bases lay in between. The CDR3 contains 18 residues. Germline CDR1 and CDR2: SGDLS and YYNGEE. The CDR3 DNA reads TGTGCCAGCAGCGTAGGGTCCGGGACACCTCGCTCCTACAATGAGCAGTTCTTC. This encodes CASSVGSGTPRSYNEQFF.

This chain links TRBV5-4 with TRBJ2-1; 7 nucleotides agree with TRBD1. Germline V gives CDR1 SGHNT, CDR2 YYREEE (reference sequence). This CDR3 has 17 amino acids. After removal of 3 bases from V and 4 bases from J, the junction contained 13 bases not matched to a gene. This CDR3 is CASSSPEVEGAYNEQFF. CDR3 coding DNA: TGTGCCAGCAGCTCGCCCGAGGTAGAGGGGGCATACAATGAGCAGTTCTTC. Combining the CDR3 with reference TRBV5-4 and TRBJ2-1 gives the whole variable domain ETGVTQSPTHLIKTRGQQVTLRCSSQSGHNTVSWYQQALGQGPQFIFQYYREEENGRGNFPPRFSGLQFPNYSSELNVNALELDDSALYLCASSSPEVEGAYNEQFFGPGTRLTVL.

The chain employs TRBV11-2 and TRBJ2-1, with a tentative D call TRBD2 (7 bases). V was shortened by 2 bases and J by 6 bases, with 14 bases between the two germline ends. CDR3 size: 15 residues. Per the germline V gene, CDR1 is SGHAT and CDR2 is FQNNGV. CDR3 DNA sequence: TGTGCCAGCAGCTTAAGGGGGGGCCCCCCCAATGAGCAGTTCTTC. Protein sequence: CASSLRGGPPNEQFF. The complete variable domain, with remaining parts taken from reference TRBV11-2 and TRBJ2-1, reads EAGVAQSPRYKIIEKRQSVAFWCNPISGHATLYWYQQILGQGPKLLIQFQNNGVVDDSQLPKDRFSAERLKGVDSTLKIQPAKLEDSAVYLCASSLRGGPPNEQFFGPGTRLTVL.

The CDR3 is CASSLRGWYGYTF. CDR3 in DNA: TGTGCCAGCAGTTTACGGGGGTGGTATGGCTACACCTTC. This rearrangement joins TRBV12-3 or TRBV12-4 to TRBJ1-2; a possible D gene is TRBD1 (5 bases). V was clipped by 2 bases and J by 5 bases, with 9 bases between them. The CDR3 has 13 amino acids.

This rearrangement joins TRBV5-6 to TRBJ2-3; 8 bases fit TRBD2. V shed 2 bases and J 0 bases; nucleotides not matched to a gene: 2. The length of the CDR3 is 15 residues. Germline lookup yields CDR1 SGHDT and CDR2 YYEEEE. The CDR3 here is CASSFLAGSTDTQYF. DNA for the CDR3: TGTGCCAGCAGCTTCCTAGCGGGTAGCACAGATACGCAGTATTTT.

The table lists this clone with a count of one. V gene TRBV5-1 combines with J gene TRBJ2-1; 11 bases fit TRBD2. Germline V lookup: CDR1 SGHRS, CDR2 YFSETQ. This CDR3 has 17 amino acids. The V segment lost 4 bases and the J segment 9 bases; nucleotides outside the gene matches: 15. The CDR3 here is CASSPEDLAGGWGEQFF. CDR3 nucleotide sequence: TGCGCCAGCAGCCCGGAAGATCTAGCGGGGGGATGGGGTGAGCAGTTCTTC.

The chain is built from TRBV5-1 and TRBJ1-4; maybe TRBD1 (5 bases). The CDR3 totals 16 residues. The V end lost 1 base, the J end lost 8 bases, and 18 bases lay between the germline ends. The germline V gene encodes CDR1 SGHRS and CDR2 YFSETQ. Written as DNA, the CDR3 is TGCGCCAGCAGCTTGAGGGGCGGCAGCGACGGGGAAAAACTGTTTTTT. Its translation: CASSLRGGSDGEKLFF.

The chain uses TRBV9 and TRBJ2-1; 9 nucleotides align to TRBD2. This CDR3 region has 17 residues. Germline V gives CDR1 SGDLS, CDR2 YYNGEE. The V gene end was trimmed by 0 bases and the J gene end by 7 bases; junction bases not matched to a gene: 11. CDR3 coding DNA: TGTGCCAGCAGCGTAGGTAGCGGGGGACCCTTTGGGAATGAGCAGTTCTTC. Amino acid sequence: CASSVGSGGPFGNEQFF.

The rearrangement joins TRBV19 to TRBJ2-2, with TRBD1 identical over 10 bases. Trimming at V came to 9 bases and at J to 3 bases, leaving 7 bases not matched to a gene. The CDR3 consists of 15 residues. Germline CDR1 reads LNHDA; CDR2 reads SQIVND (reference sequence). CDR3 nucleotides: TGTGCCAGCCGGGACAGGGGAGGGTACACCGGGGAGCTGTTTTTT. Its protein is CASRDRGGYTGELFF.

The table lists this clone with a count of one. This chain connects TRBV19 to TRBJ1-2; D may be TRBD1 (5 bases). Germline lookup yields CDR1 LNHDA and CDR2 SQIVND (reference sequence). V was pared by 7 bases and J by 2 bases, with 20 bases between. The CDR3 is 16 residues long. CDR3 region: CASTGRTLLWNYGYTF. The DNA of the CDR3 is TGTGCCAGTACCGGTCGGACACTCTTATGGAACTATGGCTACACCTTC.

The chain carries TRBV9 and TRBJ2-3; D is undetermined. The CDR3 sequence is 14 residues long. With 0 bases removed from V and 0 bases from J, the gap between germline ends came to 5 bases. Germline V gene lookup returns CDR1 SGDLS and CDR2 YYNGEE. The CDR3 here is CASSVGHSTDTQYF. Here the CDR3 DNA reads TGTGCCAGCAGCGTAGGGCACAGCACAGATACGCAGTATTTT.

This chain links TRBV19 with TRBJ1-5; 8 bases are shared with TRBD1. In germline, CDR1 is LNHDA, CDR2 SQIVND (reference sequence). The CDR3 is made up of 15 amino acids. J lost 3 bases, V lost 3 bases, and 4 bases had no gene match. DNA for the CDR3: TGTGCCAGTAGTATCACGGACAGGGTCAATCAGCCCCAGCATTTT. Amino acid sequence: CASSITDRVNQPQHF.

The chain uses TRBV10-1 and TRBJ2-3, with 10 bases lining up with TRBD1. Unmatched junction bases numbered 12, after V lost 6 bases and J lost 0 bases. The CDR3 is made up of 18 amino acids. Per the germline V gene, CDR1 is WNHNN and CDR2 is SYGVQD (reference sequence). CDR3 sequence: CASRTGTGDTTSTDTQYF. For the CDR3, the DNA is TGCGCCAGCAGGACCGGGACAGGGGATACGACTAGCACAGATACGCAGTATTTT.

The chain joins TRBV11-2 to TRBJ2-1; 11 bases line up with TRBD2. Germline V gene data show CDR1 as SGHAT and CDR2 as FQNNGV. The J segment lost 5 bases and the V segment lost 5 bases, leaving 5 bases of the junction unmatched. The CDR3 consists of 15 residues. In DNA form, the CDR3 reads TGTGCCAGCAGCACTGTAGCGGGAGGGAACAATGAGCAGTTCTTC. Its protein product is CASSTVAGGNNEQFF. The complete variable domain, with remaining parts taken from reference TRBV11-2 and TRBJ2-1, reads EAGVAQSPRYKIIEKRQSVAFWCNPISGHATLYWYQQILGQGPKLLIQFQNNGVVDDSQLPKDRFSAERLKGVDSTLKIQPAKLEDSAVYLCASSTVAGGNNEQFFGPGTRLTVL.

The chain carries TRBV7-8 and TRBJ1-6; D gene uncertain. V lost 5 bases, J lost 7 bases, and 12 bases lay in between. In germline, CDR1 is SGHVS, CDR2 FQNEAQ. CDR3 length: 14 amino acids. CDR3 DNA sequence: TGTGCCAGCAGCCCTCGGACGGGAAATTCACCCCTCCACTTT. Residues: CASSPRTGNSPLHF.

The chain recombines TRBV5-1 with TRBJ2-6, with D maybe TRBD2 (6 bases). V was clipped by 4 bases and J by 2 bases, with 16 bases between them. Looked up from germline, CDR1 is SGHRS and CDR2 is YFSETQ. The CDR3 has 17 amino acids. CDR3 nucleotide sequence: TGCGCCAGCAGCGACCAGGGACTTAATCCTGGGGCCAACGTCCTGACTTTC. This codes for CASSDQGLNPGANVLTF.